Presented here are 20 T cell receptor beta chains from one specimen sequenced in a study of blood T cells in healthy people across ages. The use of a sample-barcoded 5' primer and a J-beta primer mix characterized a second PCR of about 6 to 12 cycles. Each CDR3 protein is one row after TCRdb ran MiXCR on the 5' RACE reads. The sample contains 630,000 or so distinct CDR3 sequences, approximately 30% of which appear only once. Sequenced input: blood. The receptors come from a woman older than 75 in good health.

This chain joins TRBV7-2 and TRBJ2-5; D unclear. The closer fit of TRBJ2-7 to the DNA end suggests the J call may be wrong. CDR1 is SGHTA and CDR2 is FQGNSA in the germline V gene. The CDR3 has 12 amino acids. The CDR3 loop is CASSSLGREQYF. The CDR3 coding sequence is TGTGCCAGCAGCTCCCTCGGGCGCGAGCAGTACTTC.

This clonotype came up many times. The chain combines TRBV6-1 with TRBJ1-1; no firm D call. The V end was cut by 6 bases, the J end by 1 base, with 9 bases between. CDR3 length: 13 amino acids. Germline V gives CDR1 MNHNS, CDR2 SASEGT. The CDR3 nucleotides read TGTGCCAGCAGGGAAACCCAGAACACTGAAGCTTTCTTT. It encodes CASRETQNTEAFF.

For this clonotype: A single base separates this from a much larger clone, so it may be a read error. The gene calls are TRBV5-6 and TRBJ2-5; 10 bases are shared with TRBD1. The end of the DNA is better explained by TRBJ2-7, so the J call may be wrong. From germline, CDR1 is SGHDT and CDR2 YYEEEE. The CDR3 spans 14 residues. Here the CDR3 reads CASVGTGDLNEQYF. The CDR3 DNA sequence: TGTGCCAGCGTCGGGACAGGGGATTTAAACGAGCAGTACTTC.

Ten or more counts support this clonotype. This rearrangement joins TRBV5-1 to TRBJ2-5; TRBD1 agrees at 7 bases. J gave up 2 bases and V 3 bases, and 4 bases lay outside the gene matches. The CDR3 covers 14 residues. The germline gives CDR1 SGHRS, CDR2 YFSETQ. The CDR3 region is CASSSQGTQETQYF. For the CDR3, the DNA is TGCGCCAGCAGCTCACAGGGGACGCAAGAGACCCAGTACTTC.

This clonotype was counted only a few times. The CDR3 DNA is TGTGCCTGGAGTACGAACGTTGAAGCTTTCTTT. The encoded protein is CAWSTNVEAFF. The chain couples TRBV30 to TRBJ1-1; D is ambiguous. Germline CDR1 GTSNPN, CDR2 SVGIG (reference sequence). Trimming shortened V by 2 bases and J by 7 bases, and 8 bases separated the two germline ends. This CDR3 is built from 11 residues.

The chain joins TRBV20-1 to TRBJ2-2; no reliable D call. Germline V gene data show CDR1 as DFQATT and CDR2 as SNEGSKA (reference sequence). The ends were cut back, 5 bases at V and 1 base at J, with 8 bases in the middle. This CDR3 is 13 amino acids long. The CDR3 sequence: CSAPSRNTGELFF. As DNA, the CDR3 is TGCAGTGCTCCCTCGCGGAACACCGGGGAGCTGTTTTTT.

This clonotype was counted many times. The V gene is TRBV10-3, the J gene TRBJ2-5; TRBD1 might be the D (5 bases). Germline lookup yields CDR1 ENHRY and CDR2 SYGVKD. The CDR3 is made up of 13 amino acids. The germline V and J ends were trimmed by 3 bases and 4 bases, with 9 bases remaining between them. The CDR3 DNA sequence: TGTGCCATCAGTGACAGGGTGGCAGAGACCCAGTACTTC. Its translation: CAISDRVAETQYF.

This clonotype has at least ten counts. The CDR3: CASSPQGSGTTYEQYF. Written as DNA, the CDR3 is TGTGCCAGCAGTCCACAAGGTTCGGGGACCACCTACGAGCAGTACTTC. The chain is built from TRBV27 and TRBJ2-7, with D perhaps assigned TRBD1 or TRBD2 (5 bases each). Germline CDR1 is MNHEY and CDR2 is SMNVEV (reference sequence). The CDR3 loop spans 16 amino acids. V was shortened by 5 bases and J by 2 bases, with 19 bases between the two germline ends.

To note about this clonotype: A single base separates this from a much larger clone, so it may be a read error. This chain uses TRBV21-1 with TRBJ2-1; TRBD2, the D gene given by the table, was not confirmed from the DNA. TRBV21-1 counts as a pseudogene. This CDR3 comprises 15 residues. The CDR3 spells CASRMGLAGGYEQFF. CDR3 sequence (DNA): TGTGCCAGCCGCATGGGACTAGCGGGGGGGTATGAGCAGTTCTTC.

Many counts were recorded for this clonotype. The chain is built from TRBV30 and TRBJ2-1; D is uncertain. This CDR3 is 15 amino acids long. CDR1 is GTSNPN, CDR2 SVGIG, per germline (reference sequence). V lost 4 bases to trimming and J lost 5 bases, with 18 bases between them. The CDR3 coding sequence is TGTGCCTGGACCCAAGGGAACTCCCCCCACAATGAGCAGTTCTTC. This encodes CAWTQGNSPHNEQFF.

J is TRBJ2-6 and V is TRBV5-1; D remains unclear. Germline V gene sequence: CDR1 SGHRS, CDR2 YFSETQ. The length of the CDR3 is 16 residues. V shed 4 bases and J shed 4 bases, with 15 bases lying between them. This CDR3 is CASSPLAVQGANVLTF. CDR3 DNA sequence: TGCGCCAGCAGCCCCCTCGCGGTCCAAGGGGCCAACGTCCTGACTTTC.

This clonotype was counted at least ten times. The chain links TRBV6-4 to TRBJ1-6, with 8 nucleotides matching TRBD1. The V gene's germline CDR1 is MRHNA and CDR2 SNTAGT. The J segment lost 10 bases and the V segment lost 0 bases, leaving 8 bases of the junction unmatched. The CDR3 has 16 amino acids. This CDR3 reads CASSDSSPGGYSPLHF. CDR3 in DNA: TGTGCCAGCAGTGACTCGTCACCAGGGGGCTACTCACCCCTCCACTTT.

This clonotype was recorded many times. The chain has TRBV30 and TRBJ2-1, with D uncertain. This CDR3 contains 12 residues. Trimming pared 0 bases from V and 7 bases from J, leaving 7 bases between. The germline V gene encodes CDR1 GTSNPN and CDR2 SVGIG (reference sequence). CDR3: CAWSVRDNEQFF. In DNA, the CDR3 is TGTGCCTGGAGTGTACGAGATAATGAGCAGTTCTTC.

The chain combines TRBV20-1 with TRBJ2-7; tentatively, D is TRBD1 or TRBD2 (5 bases each). The CDR3 sequence is 15 residues long. The V gene's germline CDR1 is DFQATT and CDR2 SNEGSKA (reference sequence). The V end was cut by 0 bases, the J end by 0 bases, with 12 bases between. The CDR3 loop reads CSARESTGTSYEQYF. The CDR3 DNA reads TGCAGTGCTAGAGAGTCTACGGGGACCTCCTACGAGCAGTACTTC.

The rearrangement uses TRBV20-1 and TRBJ1-2, with D tentatively TRBD1 (6 bases). V shed 5 bases and J shed 4 bases, with 14 bases lying between them. The CDR3 is 13 amino acids. Germline assignment: CDR1 DFQATT and CDR2 SNEGSKA (reference sequence). DNA of the CDR3: TGCAGTGCTGGAAACGGACAGATCTATGGCTACACCTTC. Translated, it gives CSAGNGQIYGYTF.

Concerning this clonotype: A junction end diverges from the germline sequence, so it may reflect a read error. The chain joins TRBV6-2 or TRBV6-3 to TRBJ2-5; D ambiguous. The CDR3 is 14 residues long. The germline V gene encodes CDR1 MNHEY and CDR2 SVGEGT. Here the CDR3 DNA reads TGTGCCAGCAGGTACTCGCAGGTCCAAGAGACCCAGTACTTC. Translating gives CASRYSQVQETQYF.

This clonotype showed up just a few times. The V call is TRBV15, the J call TRBJ1-1; perhaps TRBD1 as D (6 bases). Per the germline V gene, CDR1 is LNHNV and CDR2 is YYDKDF (reference sequence). The CDR3 runs 17 residues. The V gene lost 5 bases and the J gene lost 0 bases, with 19 bases spanning the gap. The CDR3 protein is CATSGEGGFRLNTEAFF. CDR3 nucleotides: TGTGCCACCAGCGGGGAAGGGGGTTTCCGGTTGAACACTGAAGCTTTCTTT.

This clonotype turned up a few times. The chain recombines TRBV30 with TRBJ2-7; possibly TRBD1 for D (5 bases). V was trimmed by 2 bases and J by 3 bases, leaving 14 bases between them. This CDR3 contains 14 residues. Germline V CDR1 and CDR2: GTSNPN, SVGIG (reference sequence). CDR3 sequence (DNA): TGTGCCTGGAGTCCTGATCAGGGTTTCTACGAGCAGTACTTC. It yields the protein CAWSPDQGFYEQYF.

CDR3 region: CASSLETAYEKLFF. As DNA, the CDR3 is TGCGCCAGCAGCTTGGAAACAGCTTATGAAAAACTGTTTTTT. This rearrangement joins TRBV5-1 to TRBJ1-4; D uncertain. The ends were cut back, 0 bases at V and 6 bases at J, with 9 bases in the middle. This CDR3 is 14 amino acids long. Germline CDR1 SGHRS, CDR2 YFSETQ.

This clonotype was recorded a few times. A read error is possible here, since a much larger clone lies one base away. The V gene is TRBV24-1, the J gene TRBJ2-7, with TRBD1 identical over 9 bases. Germline V lookup: CDR1 KGHDR, CDR2 SFDVKD. V lost 4 bases and J lost 6; bases outside the gene matches: 6. This CDR3 comprises 14 residues. DNA for the CDR3: TGTGCCACCAGTGAGCCGGGACAGGGAGGCGAGCAGTACTTC. Its translation is CATSEPGQGGEQYF.